This TCR beta chain was identified during a study of somatic mutations in cytotoxic T cells in rheumatoid arthritis. TCRdb's table, derived via immunoSEQ multiplex PCR, lists solely in-frame clones and lacks some. The data contain roughly 19,000 clones, about 86% of them singletons. This CDR3 region has 12 residues. Germline V CDR1 and CDR2: MNHNS, SASEGT. The V gene lost 6 bases and the J gene lost 7 bases, with 12 bases spanning the gap. This clone was seen a single time. Positive magnetic bead selection separated CD4+ and CD8+ cells, and flow cytometry confirmed purity. The V and J genes are TRBV6-1 and TRBJ1-1; TRBD1 might be the D (6 bases). This receptor was obtained from a woman aged 45-65 years in good health. Sequenced material: CD8+ T cells sorted from blood. The CDR3 region is CASRITDSEAFF. The CDR3 DNA reads as TGTGCCAGCAGGATTACGGACAGTGAAGCTTTCTTT.